These T cell receptor beta chains were read from a single sample in a study of blood T cell repertoires in COVID-19. Method: immunoSEQ multiplex PCR; TCRdb's copy keeps in-frame clones and lacks some. The table lists around 94,000 clones, 80% of them singletons. The source material was peripheral blood. The receptors derive from a human donor in a cohort sampled during active COVID-19. Both conserved end residues are part of each CDR3. Fields, in order: V gene, J gene, clone size, D gene, CDR3 protein, CDR3 DNA. A D gene is named only where the DNA matches it firmly. Clone size, where shown, is once, few, many, or a class for clones that have expanded.

TRBV29-1,TRBJ2-7,-,-,CSVKGGTAYEQYF,TGCAGCGTTAAAGGCGGGACAGCATACGAGCAGTACTTC
TRBV10-3,TRBJ2-7,-,TRBD2,CAISDPGLAGPEGEQYF,TGTGCCATCAGTGACCCGGGACTAGCGGGGCCAGAGGGCGAGCAGTACTTC
TRBV13,TRBJ2-7,-,TRBD2,CASSLSPLAGGPSYEQYF,TGTGCCAGCAGCTTATCTCCTCTAGCGGGAGGCCCTAGCTACGAGCAGTACTTC
TRBV6-6,TRBJ1-1,few,-,CASSYSGGSTEAFF,TGTGCCAGCAGTTACTCAGGGGGATCCACTGAAGCTTTCTTT
TRBV7-9,TRBJ2-1,-,-,CASSSSGSPYNEQFF,TGTGCCAGCAGCTCCTCAGGATCTCCCTACAATGAGCAGTTCTTC
TRBV7-2,TRBJ1-3,once,-,CASSITTGTSGNTIYF,TGTGCCAGCAGCATTACGACAGGAACCTCAGGAAACACCATATATTTT
TRBV30,TRBJ1-1,-,-,CAWSRGWGLRNTEAFF,TGTGCCTGGAGTCGAGGCTGGGGCCTACGGAACACTGAAGCTTTCTTT
TRBV12-3/TRBV12-4,TRBJ2-7,few,TRBD1,CASSYRGADEQYF,TGTGCCAGCAGTTACAGGGGGGCGGACGAGCAGTACTTC
TRBV7-2,TRBJ1-1,once,-,CASSPEGSGVRAFF,TGTGCCAGCAGCCCAGAAGGGTCAGGGGTTCGGGCTTTCTTT
TRBV6-5,TRBJ2-5,-,TRBD1,CASRPRTGPETQYF,TGTGCCAGCAGACCCAGGACAGGGCCGGAGACCCAGTACTTC
TRBV2,TRBJ1-5,-,TRBD1,CASSEDRNSNQPQHF,TGTGCCAGCAGTGAGGACAGGAATAGCAATCAGCCCCAGCATTTT
TRBV29-1,TRBJ2-4,-,TRBD2,CSVALAGGGGDIQYF,TGCAGCGTGGCTCTAGCGGGAGGCGGGGGGGACATTCAGTACTTC
TRBV7-2,TRBJ2-6,-,TRBD2,CASSSVAGGANVLTF,TGTGCCAGCAGCTCGGTAGCGGGAGGGGCCAACGTCCTGACTTTC
TRBV25-1,TRBJ2-7,few,-,CASSPVAVSSYEQYF,TGTGCCAGCAGCCCCGTAGCGGTTTCTTCCTACGAGCAGTACTTC